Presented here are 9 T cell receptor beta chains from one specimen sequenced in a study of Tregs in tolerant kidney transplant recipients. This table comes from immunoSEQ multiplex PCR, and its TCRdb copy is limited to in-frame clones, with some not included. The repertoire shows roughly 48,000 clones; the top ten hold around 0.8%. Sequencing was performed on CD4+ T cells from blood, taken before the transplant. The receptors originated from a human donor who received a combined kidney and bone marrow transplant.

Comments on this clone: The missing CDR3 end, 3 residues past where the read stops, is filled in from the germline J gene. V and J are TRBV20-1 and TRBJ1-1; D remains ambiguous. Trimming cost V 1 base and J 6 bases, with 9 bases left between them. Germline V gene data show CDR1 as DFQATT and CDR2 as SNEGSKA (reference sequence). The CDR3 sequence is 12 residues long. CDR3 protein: CSARGRASEAFF. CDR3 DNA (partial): TGCAGTGCTAGAGGGAGGGCCTCTGAA.

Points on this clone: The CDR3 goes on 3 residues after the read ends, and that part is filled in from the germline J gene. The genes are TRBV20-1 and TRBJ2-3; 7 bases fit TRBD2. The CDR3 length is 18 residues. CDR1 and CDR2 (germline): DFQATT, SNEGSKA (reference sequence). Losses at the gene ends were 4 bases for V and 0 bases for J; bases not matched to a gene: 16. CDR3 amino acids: CSAIDLLKSSGSTDTQYF. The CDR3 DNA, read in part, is TGCAGTGCTATCGACCTTCTAAAATCTAGCGGCAGCACAGATACG.

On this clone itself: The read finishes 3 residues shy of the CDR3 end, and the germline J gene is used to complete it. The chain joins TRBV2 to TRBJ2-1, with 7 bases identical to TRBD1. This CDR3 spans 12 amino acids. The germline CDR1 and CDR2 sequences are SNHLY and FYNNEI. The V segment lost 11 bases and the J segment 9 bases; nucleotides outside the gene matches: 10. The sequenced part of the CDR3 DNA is TGTGCCGGAACAGGGGTAGGGCGTGAG. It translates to CAGTGVGRE. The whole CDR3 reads CAGTGVGREQFF.

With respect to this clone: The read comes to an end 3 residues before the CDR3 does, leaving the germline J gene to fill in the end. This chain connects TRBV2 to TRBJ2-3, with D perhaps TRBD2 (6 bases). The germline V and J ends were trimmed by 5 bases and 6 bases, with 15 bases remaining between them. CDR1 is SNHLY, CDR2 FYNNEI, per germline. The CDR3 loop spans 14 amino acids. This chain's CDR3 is CASSRDSPGDTQYF. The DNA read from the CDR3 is TGTGCCAGCAGTCGGGACTCGCCTGGGGATACG.

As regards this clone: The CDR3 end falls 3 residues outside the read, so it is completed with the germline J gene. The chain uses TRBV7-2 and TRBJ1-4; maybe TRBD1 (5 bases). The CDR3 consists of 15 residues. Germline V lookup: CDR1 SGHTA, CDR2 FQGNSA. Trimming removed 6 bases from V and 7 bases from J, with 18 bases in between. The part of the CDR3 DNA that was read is TGTGCCAGCAGACGTACCGGGGGGGGTTTTGAAAAA. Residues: CASRRTGGGFEK. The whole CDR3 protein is CASRRTGGGFEKLFF.

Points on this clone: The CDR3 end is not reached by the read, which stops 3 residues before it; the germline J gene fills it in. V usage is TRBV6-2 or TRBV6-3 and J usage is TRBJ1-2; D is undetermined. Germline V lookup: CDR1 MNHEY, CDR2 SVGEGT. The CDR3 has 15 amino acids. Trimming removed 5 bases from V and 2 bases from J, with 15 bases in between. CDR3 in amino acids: CASSPNPTVNYGYTF. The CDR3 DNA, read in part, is TGTGCCAGCAGTCCTAACCCAACAGTAAACTATGGC.

CDR3 sequence reads: CASSESLAGAGGTQYF. The part of the CDR3 DNA that was read is TGCGCCAGCAGTGAATCCTTAGCGGGAGCTGGTGGTACG. The chain is built from TRBV10-1 and TRBJ2-3, with 9 bases fitting TRBD2. The read terminates 3 residues ahead of where the CDR3 ends, so the germline J gene completes it. Per germline, CDR1 WNHNN and CDR2 SYGVQD (reference sequence). With 3 bases clipped from V and 8 bases from J, the junction kept 12 bases outside the gene matches. The CDR3 sequence is 16 residues long.

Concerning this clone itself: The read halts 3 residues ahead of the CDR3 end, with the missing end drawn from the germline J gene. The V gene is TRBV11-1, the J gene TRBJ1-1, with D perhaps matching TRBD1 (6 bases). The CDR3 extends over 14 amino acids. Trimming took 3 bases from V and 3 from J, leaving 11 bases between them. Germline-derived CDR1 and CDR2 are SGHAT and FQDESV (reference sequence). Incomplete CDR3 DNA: TGTGCCAGCAGCTTCCGACAGGCGGACACTGAA. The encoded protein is CASSFRQADTE. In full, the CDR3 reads CASSFRQADTEAFF.

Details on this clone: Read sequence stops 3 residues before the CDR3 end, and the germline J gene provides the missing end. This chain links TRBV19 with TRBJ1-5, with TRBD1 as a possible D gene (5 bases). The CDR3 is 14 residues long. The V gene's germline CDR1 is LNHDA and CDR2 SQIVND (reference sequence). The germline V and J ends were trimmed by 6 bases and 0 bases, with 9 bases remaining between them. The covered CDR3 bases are TGTGCCAGTAGGAAGGACACTAGCAATCAGCCC. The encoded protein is CASRKDTSNQP. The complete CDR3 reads CASRKDTSNQPQHF. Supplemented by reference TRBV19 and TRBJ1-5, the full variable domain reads DGGITQSPKYLFRKEGQNVTLSCEQNLNHDAMYWYRQDPGQGLRLIYYSQIVNDFQKGDIAEGYSVSREKKESFPLTVTSAQKNPTAFYLCASRKDTSNQPQHFGDGTRLSIL.